This T cell receptor beta chain was sequenced in a study of beta chain features in type 1 diabetes. Overall study findings and caveats: There was a moderate but significant shortening of TCRB CDR3s in all four CD4+ subsets of Type 1 diabetes patients.

Expressed TCRB transcripts were sequenced after all isolated RNA was converted to cDNA. Produced via immunoSEQ multiplex PCR; TCRdb's table is partial and in-frame only. The sample shows 600,000 to 700,000 clones, under 15% of them seen only once. The CDR3 has 15 amino acids. Germline CDR1 is SGHRS and CDR2 is YFSETQ. The J segment lost 10 bases and the V segment lost 1 base, leaving 5 bases of the junction unmatched. Only a few counts were recorded for this clone. What it recognizes is unknown. Sequences were obtained from naive CD4+ T cells from blood. This receptor was identified in a man aged 25 to 45 with type 1 diabetes. This chain connects TRBV5-1 to TRBJ1-6; the match to TRBD1 covers 10 bases. CDR3 loop: CASSLLGTGDSPLHF. The CDR3, as DNA: TGCGCCAGCAGCTTGCTGGGGACAGGGGACTCACCCCTCCACTTT. Full variable domain (remainder filled in from reference TRBV5-1 and TRBJ1-6): KAGVTQTPRYLIKTRGQQVTLSCSPISGHRSVSWYQQTPGQGLQFLFEYFSETQRNKGNFPGRFSGRQFSNSRSEMNVSTLELGDSALYLCASSLLGTGDSPLHFGNGTRLTVT.